This entry lists 3 T cell receptor beta chains sequenced from one sample in a study of metastatic and nonmetastatic thyroid tumors. None of the patients had undergone any treatment ahead of thyroid surgery. TCRdb re-called clones via MiXCR from the PCR reads. The repertoire holds approximately 82,000 clones, with around an eighth as singletons. Sequencing input: tumor tissue. The origin of the receptors is a female donor with papillary thyroid cancer or a benign thyroid nodule (not recorded which). Some clones in this sample may be carry-over from other donors' samples.

This clone was recorded a few times. An end of the junction differs from the germline gene, which may be a read error. This chain uses TRBV11-2 with TRBJ2-1, with TRBD1 identical over 7 bases. CDR3 length equals 16 residues. The germline gives CDR1 SGHAT, CDR2 FQNNGV. The CDR3 bases are TGTGCCAGCAGCCTTCGCCCGAACAGGGGATACAATGAACAGTTCTTC. This translates into CASSLRPNRGYNEQFF.

This clone showed up just a few times. A clone one base away is much larger, so this may be a read error. This chain joins TRBV12-5 and TRBJ1-6; no clear D. CDR1 and CDR2 (germline): LGHNT, FRNRAP. The CDR3 is made up of 14 amino acids. Trimming took off 3 bases at V and 6 bases at J, with 9 bases between the two ends. CDR3 protein: CASGLCGGNSPLHF. DNA of the CDR3: TGTGCTAGTGGTTTATGTGGAGGTAATTCACCCCTCCACTTT.

About this clone itself: This sequence may be a read error, since a much larger clone differs from it by one base. The V call is TRBV2, the J call TRBJ1-1; TRBD1 might be the D (5 bases). Looked up from germline, CDR1 is SNHLY and CDR2 is FYNNEI. Deletions cut 1 base from V and 5 bases from J, with 11 bases between. The CDR3 consists of 14 residues. Here the CDR3 DNA reads TGTGCCAGCAGTGAAGGGGACGGGGGGACTGAAGCTTTCTTT. It specifies CASSEGDGGTEAFF.